The present T cell receptor (beta chain) was sequenced within a study of T cell responses to AZD1222 COVID-19 vaccine. General study points: Regions 160-218 and 743-854 dominated among vaccine-associated CD4 TCRs spanning spike. Once two AZD1222 doses were given, Spike-specific TCR breadth and depth went up.

As concerns this clone: What it recognizes is unknown.

Assay used: immunoSEQ multiplex PCR; TCRdb lists only in-frame clones, some missing. The sample lists 100,000 to 150,000 clones; around 89% were seen once. Germline-derived CDR1 and CDR2 are SGHTA and FQGTGA. The V end was cut by 0 bases, the J end by 1 base, with 9 bases between. The CDR3 covers 15 residues. The receptor comes from an adult in good health. The chain recombines TRBV7-3 with TRBJ1-1; D is ambiguous. Here the sequenced sample was peripheral blood, taken on day 0 of AZD1222 vaccination. Here the CDR3 DNA reads TGTGCCAGCAGCTTAACGGGTCGGGGGAACACTGAAGCTTTCTTT. It yields the protein CASSLTGRGNTEAFF.